The text below deals with one T cell receptor beta chain. The antigen is not known. The data are from a study of T cell repertoires in cytomegalovirus infection. Study outcomes and limitations: Cumulative public TCR beta family frequency identified carriers of CMV plus the relevant HLA.

V lost 4 bases and J lost 6; bases outside the gene matches: 11. This CDR3 comprises 16 residues. Looked up from germline, CDR1 is LGHNA and CDR2 is YSLEER. MiXCR was run by TCRdb on the reads, yielding one entry per CDR3 protein. The sample carries about 890,000 distinct CDR3 sequences, around a third recorded once. The source is a human donor in good health (CMV status not recorded). Some clones in this sample may be carry-over from other donors' samples. Sequencing used cultured CD8+ T cells from PBMCs, obtained from culture after CMV antigen stimulation. The V and J genes are TRBV4-3 and TRBJ2-2, with TRBD2 matching 7 bases. The CDR3 sequence is CASSLDWEGSPGELFF. In DNA, the CDR3 is TGCGCCAGCAGCCTGGATTGGGAGGGTAGCCCCGGGGAGCTGTTTTTT.